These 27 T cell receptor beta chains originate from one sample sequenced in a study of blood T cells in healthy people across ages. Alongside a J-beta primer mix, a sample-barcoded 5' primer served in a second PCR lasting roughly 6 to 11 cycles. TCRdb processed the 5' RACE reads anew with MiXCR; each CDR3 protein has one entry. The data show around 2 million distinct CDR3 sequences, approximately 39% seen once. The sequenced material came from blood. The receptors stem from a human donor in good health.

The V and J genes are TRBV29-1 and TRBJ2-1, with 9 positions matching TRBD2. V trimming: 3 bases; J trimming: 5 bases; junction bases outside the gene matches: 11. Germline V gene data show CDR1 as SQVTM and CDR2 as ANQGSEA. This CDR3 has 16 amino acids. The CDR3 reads CSVDRLAGRNHNEQFF. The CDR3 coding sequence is TGCAGCGTTGACCGTCTAGCGGGGAGGAACCACAATGAGCAGTTCTTC.

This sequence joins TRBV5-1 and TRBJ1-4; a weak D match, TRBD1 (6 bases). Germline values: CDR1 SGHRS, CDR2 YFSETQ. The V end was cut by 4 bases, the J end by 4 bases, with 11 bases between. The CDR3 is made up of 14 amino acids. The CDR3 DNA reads TGCGCCAGCAGCGTCGGACAGCATAATGAAAAACTGTTTTTT. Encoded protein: CASSVGQHNEKLFF.

CDR3 amino acids: CASTRSEYTQYF. The CDR3 DNA sequence: TGTGCCAGCACCCGATCGGAGTATACGCAGTATTTT. The V call is TRBV12-3 or TRBV12-4, the J call TRBJ2-3; D not resolved. The CDR3 sequence is 12 residues long. Trimming shortened V by 7 bases and J by 7 bases, and 12 bases separated the two germline ends.

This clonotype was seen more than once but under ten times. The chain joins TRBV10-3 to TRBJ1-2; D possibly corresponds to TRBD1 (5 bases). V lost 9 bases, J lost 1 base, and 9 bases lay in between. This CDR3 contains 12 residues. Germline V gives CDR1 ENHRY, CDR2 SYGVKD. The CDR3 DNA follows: TGTGCCATAACAGACAGTAACTATGGCTACACCTTC. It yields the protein CAITDSNYGYTF.

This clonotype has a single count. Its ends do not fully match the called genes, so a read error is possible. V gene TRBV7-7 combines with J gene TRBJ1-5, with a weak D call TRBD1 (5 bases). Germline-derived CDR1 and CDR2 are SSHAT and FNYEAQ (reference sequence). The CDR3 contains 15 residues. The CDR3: CASSLGGTHNQPQHF. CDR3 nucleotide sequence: TGTGCTAGCAGCTTAGGAGGGACCCACAATCAGCCCCAGCATTTT. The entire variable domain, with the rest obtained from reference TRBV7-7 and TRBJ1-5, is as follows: GAGVSQSPRYKVTKRGQDVTLRCDPISSHATLYWYQQALGQGPEFLTYFNYEAQPDKSGLPSDRFSAERPEGSISTLTIQRTEQRDSAMYRCASSLGGTHNQPQHFGDGTRLSIL.

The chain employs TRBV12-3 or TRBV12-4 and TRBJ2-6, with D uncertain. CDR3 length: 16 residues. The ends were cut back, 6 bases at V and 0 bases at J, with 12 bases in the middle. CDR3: CASRGFFRSGANVLTF. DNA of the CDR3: TGTGCCAGCAGAGGCTTCTTCCGCTCTGGGGCCAACGTCCTGACTTTC.

Here the CDR3 DNA reads TGTGCCAGCAGCTTACGGGACGACAGGAACACTGAAGCTTTCTTT. It is translated as CASSLRDDRNTEAFF. The chain employs TRBV7-9 and TRBJ1-1; D perhaps matches TRBD1 (5 bases). The CDR3 has 15 residues. Per the germline V gene, CDR1 is SEHNR and CDR2 is FQNEAQ (reference sequence). Between the trimmed V and J ends, which lost 2 bases and 1 base, there was a span of 11 bases.

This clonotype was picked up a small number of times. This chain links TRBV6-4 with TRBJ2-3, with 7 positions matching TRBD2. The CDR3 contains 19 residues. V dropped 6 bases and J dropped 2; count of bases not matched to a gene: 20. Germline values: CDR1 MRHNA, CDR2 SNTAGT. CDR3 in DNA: TGTGCCAGCAGCCGCGGGGGAACCCTCTTAGGAAGATCCACAGATACGCAGTATTTT. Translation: CASSRGGTLLGRSTDTQYF.

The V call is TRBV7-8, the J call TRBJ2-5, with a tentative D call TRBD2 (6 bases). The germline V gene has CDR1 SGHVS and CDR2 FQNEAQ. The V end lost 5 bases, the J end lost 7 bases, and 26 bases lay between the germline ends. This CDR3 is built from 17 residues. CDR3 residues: CASSPWGRSSTMVTQYF. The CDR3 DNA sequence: TGTGCCAGCAGCCCCTGGGGGAGGTCCTCGACAATGGTGACCCAGTACTTC.

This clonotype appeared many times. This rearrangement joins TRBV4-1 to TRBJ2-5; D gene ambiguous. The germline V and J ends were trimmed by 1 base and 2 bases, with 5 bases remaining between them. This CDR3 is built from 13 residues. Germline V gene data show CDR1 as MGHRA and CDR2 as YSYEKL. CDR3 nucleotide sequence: TGCGCCAGCAGCCAAGTTAGGCAAGAGACCCAGTACTTC. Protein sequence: CASSQVRQETQYF.

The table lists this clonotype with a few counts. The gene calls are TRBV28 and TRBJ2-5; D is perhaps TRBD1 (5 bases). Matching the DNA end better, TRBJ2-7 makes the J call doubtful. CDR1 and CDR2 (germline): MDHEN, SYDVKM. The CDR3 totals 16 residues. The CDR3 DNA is TGTGCCAGCAGCTACAACTTCATATACAGGACCCACGAGCAGTACTTC. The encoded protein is CASSYNFIYRTHEQYF.

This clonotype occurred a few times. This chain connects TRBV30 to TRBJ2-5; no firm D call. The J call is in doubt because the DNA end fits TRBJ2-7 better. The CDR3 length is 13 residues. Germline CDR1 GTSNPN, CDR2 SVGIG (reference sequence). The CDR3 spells CAWSKQVDYEQYF. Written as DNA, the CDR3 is TGTGCCTGGAGTAAGCAGGTAGACTACGAGCAGTACTTC.

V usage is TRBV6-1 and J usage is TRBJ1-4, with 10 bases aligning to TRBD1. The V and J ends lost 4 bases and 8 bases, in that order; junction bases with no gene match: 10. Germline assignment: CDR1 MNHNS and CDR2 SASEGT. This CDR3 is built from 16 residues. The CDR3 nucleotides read TGTGCCAGCAGTGGCCGTTGGGGGACAGGGGTGGAAAAACTGTTTTTT. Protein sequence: CASSGRWGTGVEKLFF.

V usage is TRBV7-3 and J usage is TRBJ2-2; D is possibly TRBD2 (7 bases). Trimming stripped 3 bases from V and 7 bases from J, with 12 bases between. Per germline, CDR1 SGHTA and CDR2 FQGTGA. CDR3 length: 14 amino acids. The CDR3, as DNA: TGTGCCAGCAGCTTCGGGGGGCCCGGCGGGGAGCTGTTTTTT. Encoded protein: CASSFGGPGGELFF. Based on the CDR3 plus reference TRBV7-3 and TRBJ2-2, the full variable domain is GAGVSQTPSNKVTEKGKYVELRCDPISGHTALYWYRQSLGQGPEFLIYFQGTGAADDSGLPNDRFFAVRPEGSVSTLKIQRTERGDSAVYLCASSFGGPGGELFFGEGSRLTVL.

The CDR3 sequence is CASSLEIIETQYF. In DNA form, the CDR3 reads TGTGCCAGCAGCTTAGAGATTATAGAGACCCAGTACTTC. The genes are TRBV7-6 and TRBJ2-5; D remains ambiguous. Germline V lookup: CDR1 SGHVS, CDR2 FNYEAQ. V dropped 1 base and J dropped 4 bases, with 7 bases sitting between them. The CDR3 consists of 13 residues.

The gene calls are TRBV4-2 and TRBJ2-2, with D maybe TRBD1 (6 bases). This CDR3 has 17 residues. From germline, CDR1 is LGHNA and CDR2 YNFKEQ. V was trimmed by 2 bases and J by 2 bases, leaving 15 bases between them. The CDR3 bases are TGTGCCAGCAGCCAAAAGGCGCGGACAGACAACACCGGGGAGCTGTTTTTT. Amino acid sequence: CASSQKARTDNTGELFF.

In DNA, the CDR3 is TGCGCCAGCAGCTTTGCTCCCCCCAACTATGGCTACACCTTC. It yields the protein CASSFAPPNYGYTF. The V call is TRBV5-1, the J call TRBJ1-2; D is ambiguous. V lost 2 bases, J lost 2 bases, and 10 bases lay in between. The CDR3 has 14 residues. The germline V gene has CDR1 SGHRS and CDR2 YFSETQ.

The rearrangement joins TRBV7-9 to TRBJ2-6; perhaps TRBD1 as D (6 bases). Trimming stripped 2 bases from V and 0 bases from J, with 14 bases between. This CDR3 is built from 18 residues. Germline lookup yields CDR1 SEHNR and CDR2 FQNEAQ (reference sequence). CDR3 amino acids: CASSLPTGTYSGANVLTF. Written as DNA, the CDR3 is TGTGCCAGCAGCTTACCCACAGGGACATACTCTGGGGCCAACGTCCTGACTTTC. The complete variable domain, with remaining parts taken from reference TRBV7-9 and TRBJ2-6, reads DTGVSQNPRHKITKRGQNVTFRCDPISEHNRLYWYRQTLGQGPEFLTYFQNEAQLEKSRLLSDRFSAERPKGSFSTLEIQRTEQGDSAMYLCASSLPTGTYSGANVLTFGAGSRLTVL.

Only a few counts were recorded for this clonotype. In DNA form, the CDR3 reads TGTGCCAGCAGCTTGGATGTATTGGGGGATGTGCAGTACTTC. Protein product: CASSLDVLGDVQYF. The chain joins TRBV5-6 to TRBJ2-7; D is perhaps TRBD1 or TRBD2 (5 bases each). Per the germline V gene, CDR1 is SGHDT and CDR2 is YYEEEE. V lost 0 bases to trimming and J lost 9 bases, with 16 bases between them. The CDR3 extends over 14 amino acids.

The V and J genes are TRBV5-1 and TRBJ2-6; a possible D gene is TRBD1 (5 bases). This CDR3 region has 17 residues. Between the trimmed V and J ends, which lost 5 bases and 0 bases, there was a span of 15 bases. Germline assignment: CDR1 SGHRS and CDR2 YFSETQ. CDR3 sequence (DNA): TGCGCCAGCAGGCCCACAGGCTTAGGCTCTGGGGCCAACGTCCTGACTTTC. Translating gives CASRPTGLGSGANVLTF. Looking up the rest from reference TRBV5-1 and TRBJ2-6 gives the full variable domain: KAGVTQTPRYLIKTRGQQVTLSCSPISGHRSVSWYQQTPGQGLQFLFEYFSETQRNKGNFPGRFSGRQFSNSRSEMNVSTLELGDSALYLCASRPTGLGSGANVLTFGAGSRLTVL.

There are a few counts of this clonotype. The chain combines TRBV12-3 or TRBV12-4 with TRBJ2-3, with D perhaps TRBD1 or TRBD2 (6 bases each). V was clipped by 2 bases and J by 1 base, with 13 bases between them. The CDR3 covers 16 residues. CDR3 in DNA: TGTGCCAGCAGTTTATTTGCGAGGGGGGGCACAGATACGCAGTATTTT. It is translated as CASSLFARGGTDTQYF.

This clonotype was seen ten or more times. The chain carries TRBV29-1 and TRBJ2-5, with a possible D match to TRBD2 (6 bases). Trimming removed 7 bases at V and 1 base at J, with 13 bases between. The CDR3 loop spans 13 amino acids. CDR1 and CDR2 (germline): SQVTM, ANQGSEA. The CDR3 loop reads CSAYWGVQETQYF. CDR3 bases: TGCAGCGCTTACTGGGGGGTCCAAGAGACCCAGTACTTC.

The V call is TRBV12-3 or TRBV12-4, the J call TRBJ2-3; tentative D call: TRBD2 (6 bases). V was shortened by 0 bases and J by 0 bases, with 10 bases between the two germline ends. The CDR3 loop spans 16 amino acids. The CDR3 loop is CASSLAGLPSTDTQYF. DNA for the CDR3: TGTGCCAGCAGTTTAGCGGGACTGCCGAGCACAGATACGCAGTATTTT.

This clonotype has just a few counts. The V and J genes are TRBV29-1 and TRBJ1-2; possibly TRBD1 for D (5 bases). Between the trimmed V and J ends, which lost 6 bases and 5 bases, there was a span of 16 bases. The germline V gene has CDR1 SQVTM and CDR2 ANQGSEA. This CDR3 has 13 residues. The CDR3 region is CSVRDNRRYGYTF. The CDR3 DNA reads TGCAGCGTCCGCGATAACAGGAGATATGGCTACACCTTC.

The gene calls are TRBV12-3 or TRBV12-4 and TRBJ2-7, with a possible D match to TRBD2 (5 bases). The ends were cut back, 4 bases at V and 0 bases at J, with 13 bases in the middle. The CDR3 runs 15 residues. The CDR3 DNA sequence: TGTGCCAGCAGTTCCCCCGGTGGGAGCTCCTACGAGCAGTACTTC. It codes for CASSSPGGSSYEQYF.

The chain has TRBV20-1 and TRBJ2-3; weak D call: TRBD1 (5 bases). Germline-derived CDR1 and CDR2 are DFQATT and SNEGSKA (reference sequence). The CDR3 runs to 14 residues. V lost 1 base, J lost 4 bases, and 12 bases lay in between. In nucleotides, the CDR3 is TGCAGTGCTAGAGTTGGGGCATTTGCAGATACGCAGTATTTT. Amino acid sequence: CSARVGAFADTQYF.

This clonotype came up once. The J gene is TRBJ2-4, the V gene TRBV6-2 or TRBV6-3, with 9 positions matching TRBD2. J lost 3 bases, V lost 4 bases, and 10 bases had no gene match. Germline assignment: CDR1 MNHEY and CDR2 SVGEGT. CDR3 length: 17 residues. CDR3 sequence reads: CASSFTISGGYKNIQYF. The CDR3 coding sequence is TGTGCCAGCAGTTTCACCATTAGCGGGGGATACAAAAACATTCAGTACTTC.